This T cell receptor (beta chain) derives from a study of human T cells and chemical hapten exposure. Study summary: The patients, most of them female, presented with alopecia areata, totalis or universalis.

Time point denoted: patch test 1, 2 weeks after DPC sensitization. Sample treatment: therapeutic diphenylcyclopropenone sensitization with weekly scalp DPC. The donor pool consisted of alopecia patients aged 18 to 70 years, considered suitable for DPC. This clonotype was detected many times. Its cognate antigen is unknown. Notes on the study in general: Expanded TCRs grouped into significantly more large CDR3 similarity clusters than controls produced.

V lost 5 bases and J 4 bases, leaving 12 bases between the germline ends. This CDR3 is built from 13 residues. In germline, CDR1 is SGHTA, CDR2 FQGTGA. A single record per CDR3 protein comes from TCRdb applying MiXCR to the RACE reads. The sample has tens of thousands of distinct CDR3 sequences, around 11% seen once; the top ten hold around 4.2%. The chain joins TRBV7-3 to TRBJ2-7, with D possibly being TRBD1 (5 bases). The receptor's source is a woman in her fifties or sixties with alopecia areata. Some clones in this sample may be carry-over from other donors' samples. The specimen comprised whole blood, sampled in connection with sensitization to the hapten diphenylcyclopropenone (DPC). The CDR3 is CASSEQGLYEQYF. DNA for the CDR3: TGTGCCAGCAGCGAGCAGGGTTTATACGAGCAGTACTTC.